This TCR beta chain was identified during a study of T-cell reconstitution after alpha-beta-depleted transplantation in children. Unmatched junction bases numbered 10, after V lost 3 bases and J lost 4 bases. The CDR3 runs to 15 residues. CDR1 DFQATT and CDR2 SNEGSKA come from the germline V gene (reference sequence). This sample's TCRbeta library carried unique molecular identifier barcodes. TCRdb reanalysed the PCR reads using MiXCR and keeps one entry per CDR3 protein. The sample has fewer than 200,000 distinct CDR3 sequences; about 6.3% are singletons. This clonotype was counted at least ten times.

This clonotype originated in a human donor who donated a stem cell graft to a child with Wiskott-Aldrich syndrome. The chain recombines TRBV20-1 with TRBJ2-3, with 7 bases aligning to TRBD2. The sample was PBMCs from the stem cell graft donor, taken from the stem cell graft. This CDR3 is CSASISGGVADTQYF. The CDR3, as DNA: TGCAGTGCTAGTATCTCGGGGGGAGTTGCAGATACGCAGTATTTT.